Sequencing of this TCR beta chain was carried out in a study of CD8+ T cells in alopecia areata (dated by TCRdb to 2017 to 2018). For the wider study: The treated patients, all with moderate-to-severe alopecia areata, were enrolled in an open-label pilot trial of oral tofacitinib given at 5 to 10 mg twice daily. immunoSEQ multiplex PCR using 35 Vbeta forward primers and 13 Jbeta reverse primers was used to amplify TCRbeta CDR3 regions. Tofacitinib was given for 6 to 18 months, followed by 6 months of follow-up off drug to assess delayed response and recurrence. RNA was obtained with the PAXgene miRNA kit for fixed scalp, the miRNeasy kit for PBMCs, and the RNeasy kit for mouse skin. Tofacitinib-treated patients had biopsies at baseline and at 4 and 24 weeks of treatment, with a later scalp biopsy in several patients. To study T cell clonal expansion in alopecia areata, the researchers applied high-throughput TCRbeta sequencing to both the C3H/HeJ mouse model and human patients. Scalp clonality was compared among normal scalp (n=4), patchy alopecia areata scalp (n=8), and alopecia totalis/universalis scalp (n=8). On the human side, TCRbeta sequencing was run on scalp tissue and on sorted CD4+ and CD8+ peripheral blood T cells from healthy controls and from alopecia areata patients with either patchy or totalis/universalis disease.

The full study reports these points: Compared with mice, TCR sequences shared between patients were less clear, possibly partly because of HLA diversity across the patient population. Resident alphabeta T cells in normal human skin are also sequenced, complicating scalp TCR repertoire analysis, unlike mouse skin dominated by gammadelta T cells. Higher clonality and more expanded CD8+ clones were observed in lesional scalp than in normal scalp, particularly in alopecia totalis/universalis, a finding suggestive of antigenic drive.

The sample's time point, from its label and the paper: baseline before oral tofacitinib. Lesional scalp punch biopsies and peripheral blood were collected from alopecia areata patients. PBMCs were separated by density centrifugation and stained for CD3, CD4 and CD8, after which CD4+ and CD8+ T cells were sorted on a FACSAria. The germline V gene (reference sequence) gives CDR1 as GTSNPN and CDR2 as SVGIG. Spanning cysteine to phenylalanine, the CDR3 consists of 12 amino acids. The retained sequence is limited to the CDR3, 36 bases, with the frame set at the first base. V is cut by 5 bases and J by 0 bases, and the space between the germline ends is 7 bases. As concerns this clone: The antigen it recognizes is unknown. Per-base qualities were not stored, and no clone one base away is much larger. Different DNA sequences within this sample yield the same CDR3.

Receptor amplification or capture employed the immunoSEQ multiplex PCR assay. For TCR sequencing, RNA was extracted from every sample and reverse transcribed into cDNA to serve as template. First-strand cDNA was synthesized with SuperScript III using a 2:1 mix of oligo-dT and random hexamers. A synthetic immune receptor repertoire was used to measure amplification bias, and any remaining bias was corrected computationally. In the paper's pipeline: Raw reads were preprocessed to remove errors, and CDR3 was defined according to IMGT conventions as the region from the conserved cysteine to phenylalanine. Clonality was computed by normalizing Shannon entropy by log2 of the number of productive unique TCRs and subtracting the result from 1. Whether scalp clones were CD4 or CD8 was inferred by matching scalp TCRbeta sequences against CD4 and CD8 repertoires sorted from blood. Here the immuneACCESS table is served through TCRdb, limited to in-frame sequences with V and J called. Missing clones are a known gap in these copies; in checked studies unresolved V genes cover under half, and the rest lacks a known reason. The D gene and trimming were derived from the DNA, and the V and J assignments and clone size from that table. Within this sample are 150,000 to 190,000 clones, with 40% to 60% of them counted one time only. Less than 20% of the sample comes from the top ten.

The receptor chain draws on TRBV30 and TRBJ1-1, with no confident D gene call. The specimen comprised CD8+ T cells sorted from blood, sampled at week 0. The sequence came from a human donor with alopecia areata. The CDR3 has the sequence CAWSDMNTEAFF. The DNA reads TGTGCCTGGTCAGATATGAACACTGAAGCTTTCTTT.